This TCR beta chain was captured by sequencing in a study of T cell responses to AZD1222 COVID-19 vaccine. The data were produced by immunoSEQ multiplex PCR, yet TCRdb's version contains in-frame clones alone and is incomplete. The sample contains about 180,000 clones, roughly 92% of which appear only once. Comments on this clone: No antigen is known for it.

Study-wide results and caveats: At 160-218 and 743-854, vaccine-associated CD4 TCRs were dominant, and they spanned spike. It was only 6 or 7 AZD1222 recipients who were seropositive at baseline. Spike-specific TCR breadth and depth were elevated following two AZD1222 doses.

Trimming took off 0 bases at V and 5 bases at J, with 10 bases between the two ends. The CDR3 consists of 14 residues. Germline CDR1 and CDR2: MGHDK and SYGVNS. This TCR was recovered from an adult who received the AZD1222 COVID-19 vaccine. This specimen was peripheral blood, taken 28 days after the second AZD1222 dose. The chain links TRBV25-1 to TRBJ2-5; possibly TRBD2 for D (5 bases). The CDR3 loop reads CASSEYRGEETQYF. The CDR3 DNA sequence: TGTGCCAGCAGTGAATACCGGGGAGAGGAGACCCAGTACTTC.